A selection of T cell receptor beta chains follows, all from one sample in a study of human T cells and chemical hapten exposure. TCRdb passed the RACE reads through MiXCR, listing each CDR3 protein once. The sample yields more than 250,000 distinct CDR3 sequences, around 7.7% seen once. The sequencing here drew on whole blood, taken in connection with sensitization to the hapten diphenylcyclopropenone (DPC). The receptors were sampled from a man between 18 and 29 years old with alopecia areata. Some clones in this sample may be carry-over from other donors' samples. The CDR3 runs from the conserved cysteine through the conserved F or W. Fields, in order: V gene, clone size, J gene, D gene, CDR3 DNA, CDR3 protein. D genes are given only for firm matches. Clone size, where shown, is once, few, many, or a class for clones that have expanded.

>TRBV7-8|NA|TRBJ2-7|NA
TGTGCCAGCAGCCCGACAGAGACCTACGAGCAGTACTTC
CASSPTETYEQYF
>TRBV5-1|many|TRBJ1-3|NA
TGCGCCAGCAGCGGGGCACCAGACTCTGGAAACACCATATATTTT
CASSGAPDSGNTIYF
>TRBV25-1|NA|TRBJ1-3|TRBD1
TGTGCCAGCAGTACCGGGACAGGGGGAAACACCATATATTTT
CASSTGTGGNTIYF
>TRBV6-2/TRBV6-3|NA|TRBJ2-1|NA
TGTGCCAGCAGTTACCCCGCGGCTGAGCAGTTCTTC
CASSYPAAEQFF
>TRBV5-1|NA|TRBJ1-2|NA
TGCGCCAGCAGCCAAGGCGGGCACTACGCTAACTATGGCTACACCTTC
CASSQGGHYANYGYTF
>TRBV27|NA|TRBJ2-4|NA
TGTGCCAGCAGCCGGTCGACCCTAGCCAAAAACATTCAGTACTTC
CASSRSTLAKNIQYF
>TRBV18|few|TRBJ2-1|TRBD2
TGTGCCAGCTCAACCCCGGGACTAGCGGCTAACAATGAGCAGTTCTTC
CASSTPGLAANNEQFF
>TRBV6-2/TRBV6-3|few|TRBJ1-5|TRBD1
TGTGCCAGCAGTTACCTGGGGGGACAGATGTATAGCAATCAGCCCCAGCATTTT
CASSYLGGQMYSNQPQHF
>TRBV29-1|many|TRBJ2-3|NA
TGCAGCGTTGAAAGGGTGCGGGGAGATACGCAGTATTTT
CSVERVRGDTQYF
>TRBV7-9|few|TRBJ1-2|TRBD1
TGTGCCAGCAGCTTAGTGGGACAGGGGAACTATGGCTACACCTTC
CASSLVGQGNYGYTF
>TRBV6-6|few|TRBJ1-2|TRBD1
TGTGCCAGCAGATACACCAGGACAGGGAGGGTAGACTATGGCTACACCTTC
CASRYTRTGRVDYGYTF
>TRBV10-3|NA|TRBJ2-3|NA
TGTGCCATCAGTGCGAGACAGGCGGATACGCAGTATTTT
CAISARQADTQYF
>TRBV5-1|NA|TRBJ2-2|NA
TGCGCCAGCAGCTTGTACATTAGCGCCCCCGGGGAGCTGTTTTTT
CASSLYISAPGELFF
>TRBV4-3|NA|TRBJ1-1|NA
TGCGCCAGCAGCCAAGATTTTGGGGGGCTTGAGACTGAAGCTTTCTTT
CASSQDFGGLETEAFF
>TRBV20-1|few|TRBJ2-1|NA
TGCAGTGCTAGAGGGGGAGCAAATGAGCAGTTCTTC
CSARGGANEQFF
>TRBV27|many|TRBJ2-7|TRBD2
TGTGCCAGCGCCCGAAGCACTAGCGGGGGATCCTACGAGCAGTACTTC
CASARSTSGGSYEQYF
>TRBV5-1|few|TRBJ1-6|NA
TGCGCCAGCAGCTTGGGGGTTTCTGGTAATTCACCCCTCCACTTT
CASSLGVSGNSPLHF
>TRBV7-9|NA|TRBJ1-1|NA
TGTGCCAGCAGCTTGCAACGGTCGAACCCCAAGTTTGAAGCTTTCTTT
CASSLQRSNPKFEAFF
>TRBV29-1|few|TRBJ1-1|NA
TGCAGCGTTGAAGATCAATCGGAGAACACTGAAGCTTTCTTT
CSVEDQSENTEAFF
>TRBV9|few|TRBJ1-1|NA
TGTGCCAGCAGCGTAGATTTGGAGGGAGCTGAAGCTTTCTTT
CASSVDLEGAEAFF
>TRBV6-5|few|TRBJ2-2|TRBD2
TGTGCCAGCAGTTCCCTGGGAGCTAGCGGGGGTCCGAACACCGGGGAGCTGTTTTTT
CASSSLGASGGPNTGELFF
>TRBV27|few|TRBJ1-5|NA
TGTGCCAGCAGTTTCGGACAGACAGGCCAGCCCCAGCATTTT
CASSFGQTGQPQHF
>TRBV18|few|TRBJ2-1|NA
TGTGCCAGCTCACCACCTACTTCAGGGTCAAGTAATGAGCAGTTCTTC
CASSPPTSGSSNEQFF
>TRBV9|NA|TRBJ2-7|NA
TGTGCCAGCAGCGTTAGTCCGGGGGAAGTGTACGAGCAGTACTTC
CASSVSPGEVYEQYF
>TRBV7-8|NA|TRBJ2-1|NA
TGTGCCAGCAAGCTGTGGAGCGGGTACTACAATGAGCAGTTCTTC
CASKLWSGYYNEQFF
>TRBV6-5|few|TRBJ1-3|NA
TGTGCCAGCCGGAGGAGCTCTGGAAACACCATATATTTT
CASRRSSGNTIYF
>TRBV7-3|NA|TRBJ2-5|NA
TGTGCCAGCAGCTTTCAGGGGAGCGAGACCCAGTACTTC
CASSFQGSETQYF
>TRBV7-2|few|TRBJ1-1|NA
TGTGCCAGCAGCTTCCGATCAGGGCGGGGGACTGAAGCTTTCTTT
CASSFRSGRGTEAFF